This T cell receptor (beta chain) comes out of a study of blood T cell repertoires in COVID-19. Study-wide background: Researchers got acute and convalescent COVID-19 samples from the United States, Italy and Spain.

The assay was immunoSEQ multiplex PCR, and TCRdb's table has in-frame clones only and misses some. In the table there are around 260,000 clones, 88% of which are singletons. The TCR was taken from a human donor in a cohort sampled during active COVID-19. The material sequenced was peripheral blood.

The CDR3 is CASSAGLAGVRGEQYF. CDR3 DNA sequence: TGTGCCAGCAGCGCGGGACTAGCGGGGGTAAGGGGAGAGCAGTACTTC. V and J are TRBV7-2 and TRBJ2-7, with 14 bases matching TRBD2. Germline V CDR1 and CDR2: SGHTA, FQGNSA. V was pared by 5 bases and J by 7 bases, with 10 bases of the junction left unmatched. The CDR3 consists of 16 residues.